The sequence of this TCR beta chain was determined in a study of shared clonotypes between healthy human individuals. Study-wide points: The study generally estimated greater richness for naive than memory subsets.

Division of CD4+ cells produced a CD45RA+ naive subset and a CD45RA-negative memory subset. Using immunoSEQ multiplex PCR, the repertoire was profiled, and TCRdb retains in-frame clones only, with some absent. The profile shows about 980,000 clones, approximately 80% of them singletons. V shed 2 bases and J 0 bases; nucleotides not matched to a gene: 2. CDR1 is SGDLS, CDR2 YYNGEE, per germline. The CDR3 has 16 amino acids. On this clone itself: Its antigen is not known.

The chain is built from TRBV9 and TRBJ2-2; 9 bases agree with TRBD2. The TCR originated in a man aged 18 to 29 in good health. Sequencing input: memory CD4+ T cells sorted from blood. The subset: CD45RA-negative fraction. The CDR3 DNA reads TGTGCCAGCAGCGTTGGCGGGAGGGCGAACACCGGGGAGCTGTTTTTT. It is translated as CASSVGGRANTGELFF.